Listed here are 24 T cell receptor beta chains from one sample, sequenced in a study of T cell responses to AZD1222 COVID-19 vaccine. The assay was immunoSEQ multiplex PCR, and TCRdb's table has in-frame clones only and misses some. The profile shows tens of thousands of clones, about 81% of them singletons. The sequenced sample was peripheral blood, obtained 28 days after the second AZD1222 dose. The receptors stem from an adult who received the AZD1222 COVID-19 vaccine.

This chain uses TRBV28 with TRBJ2-7; D unclear. The length of the CDR3 is 14 residues. Germline-derived CDR1 and CDR2 are MDHEN and SYDVKM. V was clipped by 4 bases and J by 7 bases, with 17 bases between them. CDR3 sequence reads: CASSSQRTSEEQYF. For the CDR3, the DNA is TGTGCCAGCAGTTCCCAGAGGACCTCAGAGGAGCAGTACTTC.

The chain employs TRBV27 and TRBJ1-4, with a possible D match to TRBD1 (5 bases). With 2 bases removed from V and 8 bases from J, the gap between germline ends came to 15 bases. Germline CDR1 is MNHEY and CDR2 is SMNVEV (reference sequence). The CDR3 is 15 residues long. CDR3 in amino acids: CASSLGWDASEKLFF. For the CDR3, the DNA is TGTGCCAGCAGTTTAGGTTGGGACGCTAGCGAAAAACTGTTTTTT.

The rearrangement links TRBV11-2 to TRBJ2-7, with D possibly TRBD1 on 5 matching bases. Germline V lookup: CDR1 SGHAT, CDR2 FQNNGV. CDR3 length equals 15 residues. The germline V and J ends were trimmed by 0 bases and 2 bases, with 11 bases remaining between them. The DNA of the CDR3 is TGTGCCAGCAGCTTAGATGTCGGACAACCCTACGAGCAGTACTTC. Its protein is CASSLDVGQPYEQYF. The whole variable domain, remainder taken from reference TRBV11-2 and TRBJ2-7, is EAGVAQSPRYKIIEKRQSVAFWCNPISGHATLYWYQQILGQGPKLLIQFQNNGVVDDSQLPKDRFSAERLKGVDSTLKIQPAKLEDSAVYLCASSLDVGQPYEQYFGPGTRLTVT.

The chain joins TRBV3-1 (or the pseudogene TRBV3-2) to TRBJ1-3; maybe TRBD1 (5 bases). The CDR3 totals 16 residues. Germline V lookup: CDR1 LGHDT, CDR2 YNNKEL (reference sequence). V was cut by 6 bases and J by 2 bases, with 17 bases left in between. The DNA for the CDR3 is TGTGCCAGCAGGGGGGACGGAAAAGGCCCTGGAAACACCATATATTTT. Translation gives CASRGDGKGPGNTIYF.

Comment on this clone: Its ends do not fully match the called genes, so a read error is possible. The chain combines TRBV18 with TRBJ1-2, with D hard to call. The CDR3 extends over 11 amino acids. Germline V gene sequence: CDR1 KGHSH, CDR2 LQKENI. In DNA, the CDR3 is TGTGCCAGCTCACCAGGAGCCACCTCGTCCTTC. Translating gives CASSPGATSSF.

The gene calls are TRBV18 and TRBJ2-7; a possible D gene is TRBD1 (6 bases). Germline CDR1 is KGHSH and CDR2 is LQKENI. Trimming pared 4 bases from V and 5 bases from J, leaving 12 bases between. The CDR3 loop spans 13 amino acids. In nucleotides, the CDR3 is TGTGCCAGCTCACGCCGGACAGTCGACGAGCAGTACTTC. It codes for CASSRRTVDEQYF.

The J gene is TRBJ2-1, the V gene TRBV6-5; 10 bases map to TRBD2. Germline lookup yields CDR1 MNHEY and CDR2 SVGAGI. The V and J ends lost 6 bases and 8 bases, in that order; junction bases with no gene match: 7. The CDR3 has 14 amino acids. The CDR3 spells CASRGTSVDYEQFF. DNA of the CDR3: TGTGCCAGCAGGGGGACTAGCGTGGACTATGAGCAGTTCTTC.

The rearrangement links TRBV4-2 to TRBJ1-2, with 7 bases lining up with TRBD1. V lost 4 bases, J lost 6 bases, and 8 bases stayed unmatched. Per germline, CDR1 LGHNA and CDR2 YNFKEQ. The CDR3 consists of 14 residues. This CDR3 reads CASSPPDRANGYTF. The CDR3 DNA follows: TGTGCCAGCAGCCCACCAGACAGGGCGAATGGCTACACCTTC.

The rearrangement links TRBV19 to TRBJ1-5, with D possibly TRBD1 on 5 matching bases. Trimming removed 3 bases at V and 2 bases at J, with 11 bases between. Per the germline V gene, CDR1 is LNHDA and CDR2 is SQIVND (reference sequence). The CDR3 length is 15 residues. CDR3 in amino acids: CASSIGGAGNQPQHF. In nucleotides, the CDR3 is TGTGCCAGTAGTATCGGAGGGGCCGGCAATCAGCCCCAGCATTTT. Full variable domain (rest looked up from reference TRBV19 and TRBJ1-5): DGGITQSPKYLFRKEGQNVTLSCEQNLNHDAMYWYRQDPGQGLRLIYYSQIVNDFQKGDIAEGYSVSREKKESFPLTVTSAQKNPTAFYLCASSIGGAGNQPQHFGDGTRLSIL.

The chain combines TRBV6-5 with TRBJ2-7; 9 nucleotides agree with TRBD1. J gave up 6 bases and V 5 bases, and 5 bases lay outside the gene matches. CDR3 size: 13 residues. Looked up from germline, CDR1 is MNHEY and CDR2 is SVGAGI. The CDR3 DNA reads TGTGCCAGCAGTCTACAGGGGGCGCGCGAGCAGTACTTC. It encodes CASSLQGAREQYF.

The chain recombines TRBV9 with TRBJ2-2; the D gene could be TRBD1 or TRBD2 (6 bases each). V shed 4 bases and J shed 4 bases, with 14 bases lying between them. CDR1 and CDR2 (germline): SGDLS, YYNGEE. This CDR3 comprises 15 residues. CDR3 sequence: CASSSGGGLTGELFF. As DNA, the CDR3 is TGTGCCAGCAGCTCCGGGGGCGGACTCACCGGGGAGCTGTTTTTT.

This rearrangement joins TRBV30 to TRBJ1-3, with a tentative D call TRBD1 (5 bases). The germline V gene has CDR1 GTSNPN and CDR2 SVGIG (reference sequence). Trimming stripped 4 bases from V and 4 bases from J, with 14 bases between. This CDR3 spans 14 amino acids. DNA for the CDR3: TGTGCCTGGATACGGGGGGAGTGGGGAAACACCATATATTTT. Translating gives CAWIRGEWGNTIYF.

V is TRBV4-2 and J is TRBJ2-1; 12 positions match TRBD2. Germline values: CDR1 LGHNA, CDR2 YNFKEQ. Germline trimming cut 0 bases from V and 4 bases from J; bases unmatched to any gene: 1. The CDR3 spans 16 residues. The chain's CDR3 is CASSQDGTSGYNEQFF. The CDR3 DNA reads TGTGCCAGCAGCCAAGATGGGACTAGCGGGTACAATGAGCAGTTCTTC.

CDR3 amino acids: CASSLGQQGEQFF. Here the CDR3 DNA reads TGTGCCAGCAGCTTAGGGCAGCAGGGTGAGCAGTTCTTC. The chain uses TRBV7-8 and TRBJ2-1; a possible D gene is TRBD1 (5 bases). CDR1 is SGHVS, CDR2 FQNEAQ, per germline. The CDR3 covers 13 residues. V was trimmed by 1 base and J by 9 bases, leaving 10 bases between them.

In this sample, this clone is medium-sized. The genes are TRBV2 and TRBJ1-2; D is uncertain. The V end lost 2 bases, the J end lost 6 bases, and 10 bases lay between the germline ends. The CDR3 length is 13 residues. Looked up from germline, CDR1 is SNHLY and CDR2 is FYNNEI. In DNA, the CDR3 is TGTGCCAGCAGTGAAAGAGGCCAGCATGGCTACACCTTC. This encodes CASSERGQHGYTF. Variable domain in full (rest from reference TRBV2 and TRBJ1-2): EPEVTQTPSHQVTQMGQEVILRCVPISNHLYFYWYRQILGQKVEFLVSFYNNEISEKSEIFDDQFSVERPDGSNFTLKIRSTKLEDSAMYFCASSERGQHGYTFGSGTRLTVV.

CDR3 amino acids: CASSSGGLAAYEQYF. As DNA, the CDR3 is TGTGCCAGCAGCTCTGGGGGACTAGCGGCGTACGAGCAGTACTTC. J is TRBJ2-7 and V is TRBV7-6; 11 nucleotides agree with TRBD2. V gave up 4 bases and J gave up 4 bases; unmatched junction bases: 6. CDR1 SGHVS and CDR2 FNYEAQ come from the germline V gene. The CDR3 spans 15 residues.

This chain connects TRBV5-1 to TRBJ1-4; 8 bases are shared with TRBD1. The CDR3 contains 16 residues. Germline CDR1 and CDR2: SGHRS and YFSETQ. Trimming took 4 bases from V and 0 from J; bases not matched to a gene: 5. CDR3 sequence (DNA): TGCGCCAGCAGCCGCGACAGGGGTACAACTAATGAAAAACTGTTTTTT. It translates to CASSRDRGTTNEKLFF.

This chain links TRBV7-2 with TRBJ2-7; 15 bases fit TRBD2. This CDR3 contains 17 residues. The germline V gene has CDR1 SGHTA and CDR2 FQGNSA. Trimming removed 4 bases from V and 0 bases from J; junction bases left unmatched: 4. The DNA for the CDR3 is TGTGCCAGCAGCTGGACTAGCGGGAGGGGAAGCTCCTACGAGCAGTACTTC. Protein product: CASSWTSGRGSSYEQYF.

This chain uses TRBV11-1 with TRBJ2-7, with 8 bases aligning to TRBD1. There are 15 residues in the CDR3. The V gene end was trimmed by 5 bases and the J gene end by 6 bases; junction bases not matched to a gene: 12. Germline CDR1 and CDR2: SGHAT and FQDESV (reference sequence). The CDR3 loop is CASSPGQGRTGEQYF. The CDR3 nucleotides are TGTGCCAGCAGCCCCGGACAGGGAAGAACTGGCGAGCAGTACTTC.

This rearrangement joins TRBV2 to TRBJ2-2; 7 nucleotides agree with TRBD1. The CDR3 is 14 residues long. Losses at the gene ends were 6 bases for V and 4 bases for J; bases not matched to a gene: 5. Germline-derived CDR1 and CDR2 are SNHLY and FYNNEI. As DNA, the CDR3 is TGTGCCAGCAGCGGGACAGAATTCACCGGGGAGCTGTTTTTT. It codes for CASSGTEFTGELFF.

The chain joins TRBV11-2 to TRBJ2-7, with D possibly being TRBD1 (6 bases). Trimming removed 5 bases from V and 6 bases from J, with 17 bases in between. This CDR3 is 14 amino acids long. Germline CDR1 reads SGHAT; CDR2 reads FQNNGV. This CDR3 reads CASSPGTYSGEQYF. CDR3 DNA: TGTGCCAGCAGCCCCGGGACATATTCGGGCGAGCAGTACTTC. Filled out from reference TRBV11-2 and TRBJ2-7, the complete variable domain reads EAGVAQSPRYKIIEKRQSVAFWCNPISGHATLYWYQQILGQGPKLLIQFQNNGVVDDSQLPKDRFSAERLKGVDSTLKIQPAKLEDSAVYLCASSPGTYSGEQYFGPGTRLTVT.

This CDR3 reads CASSPPGVRVTEAFF. CDR3 nucleotide sequence: TGTGCCAGCAGCCCCCCAGGGGTTAGGGTCACTGAAGCTTTCTTT. This chain uses TRBV7-3 with TRBJ1-1; weak D call: TRBD1 (6 bases). Germline V CDR1 and CDR2: SGHTA, FQGTGA. Trimming left V 5 bases short and J 4 bases short, with 17 bases between. This CDR3 region has 15 residues.

V and J are TRBV12-3 or TRBV12-4 and TRBJ1-4; no clear D gene. The CDR3 covers 13 residues. V shed 1 base and J shed 6 bases, with 6 bases lying between them. In nucleotides, the CDR3 is TGTGCCAGCAGTTTAGTTACGTATGAAAAACTGTTTTTT. This codes for CASSLVTYEKLFF.

This clone was counted only a few times. The V call is TRBV7-6, the J call TRBJ1-6; 9 bases are shared with TRBD1. CDR1 is SGHVS and CDR2 is FNYEAQ in the germline V gene. After removal of 2 bases from V and 6 bases from J, the junction contained 2 bases not matched to a gene. The CDR3 runs 15 residues. CDR3 coding DNA: TGTGCCAGCAGCTTAAACAGGGGGCTTAATTCACCCCTCCACTTT. Encoded protein: CASSLNRGLNSPLHF.